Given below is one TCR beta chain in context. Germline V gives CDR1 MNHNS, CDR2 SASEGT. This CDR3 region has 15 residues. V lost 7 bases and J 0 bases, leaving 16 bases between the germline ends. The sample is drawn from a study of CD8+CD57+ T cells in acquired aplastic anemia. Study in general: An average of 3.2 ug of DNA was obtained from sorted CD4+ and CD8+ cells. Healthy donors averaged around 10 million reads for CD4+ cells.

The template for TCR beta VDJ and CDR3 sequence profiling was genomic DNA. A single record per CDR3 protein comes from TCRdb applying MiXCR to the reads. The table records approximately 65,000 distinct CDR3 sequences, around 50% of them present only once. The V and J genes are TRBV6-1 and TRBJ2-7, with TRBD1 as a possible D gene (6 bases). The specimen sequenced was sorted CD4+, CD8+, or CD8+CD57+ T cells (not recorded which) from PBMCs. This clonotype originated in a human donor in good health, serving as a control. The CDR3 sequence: CASNLRTESSYEQYV. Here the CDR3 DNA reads TGTGCCAGCAACCTGAGGACAGAGAGCTCCTACGAGCAGTACGTC.